Below, 15 T cell receptor beta chains from the same sample are listed, as sequenced in a study of graft-versus-host responses after intestinal transplantation (dated by TCRdb to 2020 to 2022). Libraries were prepared through the immunoSEQ multiplex PCR assay. TCRdb obtained this table from immuneACCESS and retained in-frame rearrangements with V and J assigned. These tables miss some clones; where compared with another copy, unresolved V genes account for less than half of the shortfall, and the remainder is unexplained. The sample includes approximately 100,000 clones, with around 86% observed a single time. Clones ranked in the top ten supply over 1.1% of the sample. The specimen was PBMCs, collected 255 days after intestinal transplant. These receptors all come from a human patient who received an intestinal transplant, so some T cells may come from the graft donor.

The chain has TRBV4-2 and TRBJ1-4; perhaps TRBD1 as D (5 bases). This CDR3 spans 15 amino acids. The V end was cut by 0 bases, the J end by 3 bases, with 8 bases between. The germline CDR1 and CDR2 sequences are LGHNA and YNFKEQ. CDR3 sequence (DNA): TGTGCCAGCAGCCAAGATAGGACACCTAATGAAAAACTGTTTTTT. Translated: CASSQDRTPNEKLFF.

The CDR3 loop reads CASSLAGGELFF. CDR3 bases: TGTGCCAGCAGCTTAGCGGGAGGGGAGCTGTTTTTT. This sequence joins TRBV7-9 and TRBJ2-2; D is unclear. Deletions cut 0 bases from V and 8 bases from J, with 4 bases between. Germline V gene lookup returns CDR1 SEHNR and CDR2 FQNEAQ (reference sequence). CDR3 length equals 12 residues.

The genes are TRBV5-4 and TRBJ1-2; TRBD1 matches at 8 bases. J gave up 2 bases and V 0 bases, and 3 bases lay outside the gene matches. The CDR3 totals 15 residues. Germline V lookup: CDR1 SGHNT, CDR2 YYREEE (reference sequence). DNA of the CDR3: TGTGCCAGCAGCTTGGCAGGGGGCGCGAACTATGGCTACACCTTC. This gives the protein CASSLAGGANYGYTF.

This clone appeared once. The rearrangement links TRBV4-1 to TRBJ1-6; D is uncertain. Looked up from germline, CDR1 is MGHRA and CDR2 is YSYEKL. The CDR3 extends over 14 amino acids. V dropped 0 bases and J dropped 7 bases, with 7 bases sitting between them. CDR3 sequence: CASSQEQTNSPLHF. CDR3 DNA sequence: TGCGCCAGCAGCCAAGAACAGACAAATTCACCCCTCCACTTT.

The genes are TRBV5-6 and TRBJ1-2; tentative D call: TRBD1 (6 bases). CDR3 length: 12 amino acids. The V gene lost 3 bases and the J gene lost 3 bases, with 6 bases spanning the gap. Germline CDR1 is SGHDT and CDR2 is YYEEEE. The CDR3 reads CASSSGDYGYTF. CDR3 nucleotide sequence: TGTGCCAGCAGCTCAGGGGACTATGGCTACACCTTC.

The chain uses TRBV10-3 and TRBJ1-2; 10 nucleotides align to TRBD1. The CDR3 length is 18 residues. The germline gives CDR1 ENHRY, CDR2 SYGVKD. V was pared by 1 base and J by 4 bases, with 12 bases of the junction left unmatched. For the CDR3, the DNA is TGTGCCATCAGTGAGTGGGGGACAGGGGCTCGCAGCAGCTATGGCTACACCTTC. Translated: CAISEWGTGARSSYGYTF.

The chain recombines TRBV28 with TRBJ2-7, with a possible D match to TRBD2 (6 bases). CDR1 MDHEN and CDR2 SYDVKM come from the germline V gene. This CDR3 is 14 amino acids long. V lost 3 bases and J 2 bases, leaving 11 bases between the germline ends. The CDR3 here is CASSFQGGTYEQYF. CDR3 in DNA: TGTGCCAGCAGTTTCCAAGGCGGGACCTACGAGCAGTACTTC.

J is TRBJ1-5 and V is TRBV28; D is undetermined. Per the germline V gene, CDR1 is MDHEN and CDR2 is SYDVKM. Trimming pared 7 bases from V and 7 bases from J, leaving 14 bases between. The CDR3 runs 13 residues. CDR3: CASTSPPGQPQHF. In DNA, the CDR3 is TGTGCCAGCACCTCTCCACCCGGGCAGCCCCAGCATTTT.

The rearrangement joins TRBV7-9 to TRBJ2-6; no reliable D call. Trimming cost V 1 base and J 2 bases, with 3 bases left between them. CDR1 and CDR2 (germline): SEHNR, FQNEAQ (reference sequence). The CDR3 spans 14 residues. DNA of the CDR3: TGTGCCAGCAGCTTAGGGACTGGGGCCAACGTCCTGACTTTC. Translated, it gives CASSLGTGANVLTF.

This sequence joins TRBV7-2 and TRBJ2-7; 7 bases line up with TRBD2. Germline CDR1 reads SGHTA; CDR2 reads FQGNSA. The trim removed 3 bases at V and 7 bases at J, leaving 3 bases unmatched. This CDR3 has 12 residues. CDR3 protein: CASSLWTREQYF. The DNA for the CDR3 is TGTGCCAGCAGCTTGTGGACTAGGGAGCAGTACTTC.

This rearrangement joins TRBV4-1 to TRBJ1-1; D is unclear. Trimming took off 5 bases at V and 0 bases at J, with 7 bases between the two ends. Germline CDR1 reads MGHRA; CDR2 reads YSYEKL. The CDR3 is made up of 13 amino acids. CDR3 sequence reads: CASSARLNTEAFF. The CDR3 DNA sequence: TGCGCCAGCAGCGCCCGGTTGAACACTGAAGCTTTCTTT.

The chain links TRBV4-1 to TRBJ1-2, with 8 nucleotides matching TRBD1. CDR3 length: 19 residues. Germline V gene data show CDR1 as MGHRA and CDR2 as YSYEKL. J lost 3 bases, V lost 1 base, and 16 bases had no gene match. The CDR3 loop is CASSQVRDRLRWWDYGYTF. The CDR3, as DNA: TGCGCCAGCAGCCAAGTCCGGGACAGGCTACGCTGGTGGGACTATGGCTACACCTTC.

This chain connects TRBV7-6 to TRBJ2-2; 9 nucleotides match TRBD1. The length of the CDR3 is 16 residues. Germline V CDR1 and CDR2: SGHVS, FNYEAQ. V gave up 1 base and J gave up 7 bases; unmatched junction bases: 7. This CDR3 reads CASSLEQGANGGELFF. As DNA, the CDR3 is TGTGCCAGCAGCTTAGAACAGGGGGCAAACGGCGGGGAGCTGTTTTTT.

The rearrangement uses TRBV29-1 and TRBJ1-2, with D unclear. The CDR3 has 9 amino acids. Germline V gene data show CDR1 as SQVTM and CDR2 as ANQGSEA. The V gene lost 8 bases and the J gene lost 8 bases, with 9 bases spanning the gap. Written as DNA, the CDR3 is TGCAGCTTCCTCCCCGGCTACACCTTC. Residues: CSFLPGYTF.

V gene TRBV4-1 combines with J gene TRBJ2-1; 8 bases map to TRBD2. The CDR3 runs 18 residues. Germline V gene data show CDR1 as MGHRA and CDR2 as YSYEKL. Trimming removed 4 bases from V and 4 bases from J; junction bases left unmatched: 15. The CDR3 loop reads CASSPFPDGGALYNEQFF. The CDR3 DNA sequence: TGCGCCAGCAGCCCCTTTCCCGACGGGGGGGCCCTATACAATGAGCAGTTCTTC.